The present T cell receptor (beta chain) was sequenced within a study of CXCR3-negative and CXCR3-positive naive CD8 T cells. For the study at large: Every library held about 1.5 +/- 0.3 million TRB reads, and the total came to around 130 million. Whole-study findings and limits: Against CXCR3-negative naive cells, CXCR3-positive naive cells showed more hydrophobic TRB CDR3s. Both naive subsets, CXCR3-negative and CXCR3-positive, displayed similar TRBV-TRBJ usage, unlike memory cells.

Libraries were UMI-labeled 5' RACE TRB cDNA. TCRdb re-called the 5' RACE reads and shows each CDR3 protein once, DNA omitted. The specimen's table records around 150,000 distinct CDR3 sequences. A CD45RO-CCR7+CD27+CD95- profile was what naive CD8+ T cells displayed. Germline V gene sequence: CDR1 LNHNV, CDR2 YYDKDF (reference sequence). This CDR3 comprises 16 residues. Details on this clonotype: Antigen specificity is unknown.

This TCR came from a human donor in good health. Some clones in this sample may be carry-over from other donors' samples. This chain links TRBV15 with TRBJ2-5; TCRdb selects TRBD2, and the lack of DNA leaves this call unchecked. The sequenced sample was naive CXCR3+ CD8+ T cells from blood. Documented subset: CD45RO-CCR7+CD27+CD95- naive CD8+ T cells expressing CXCR3 (TNR3+). The CDR3 reads CATSRPSSRLEETQYF.